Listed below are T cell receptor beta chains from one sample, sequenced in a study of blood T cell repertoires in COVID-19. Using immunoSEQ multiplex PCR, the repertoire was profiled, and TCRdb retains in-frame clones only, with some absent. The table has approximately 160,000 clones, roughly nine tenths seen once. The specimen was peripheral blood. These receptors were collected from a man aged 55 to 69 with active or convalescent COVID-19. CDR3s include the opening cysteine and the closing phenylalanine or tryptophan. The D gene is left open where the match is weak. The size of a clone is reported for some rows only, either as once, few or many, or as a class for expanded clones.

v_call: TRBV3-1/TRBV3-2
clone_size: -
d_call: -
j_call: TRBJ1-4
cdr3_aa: CASSPWEGRREKLFF
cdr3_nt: TGTGCCAGCAGCCCTTGGGAGGGTCGGCGTGAAAAACTGTTTTTT

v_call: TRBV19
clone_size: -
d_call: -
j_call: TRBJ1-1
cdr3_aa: CASSITRLGMNTEAFF
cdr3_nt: TGTGCCAGTAGTATTACTAGGTTAGGAATGAACACTGAAGCTTTCTTT

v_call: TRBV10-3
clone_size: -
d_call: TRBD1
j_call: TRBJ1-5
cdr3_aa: CAISQTRDSSLLISPQHF
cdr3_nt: TGTGCCATCAGCCAAACTAGGGACAGTAGCCTACTTATCAGCCCCCAGCATTTT

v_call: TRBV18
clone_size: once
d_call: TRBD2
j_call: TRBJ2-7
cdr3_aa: CASSLGTSGGANEQYF
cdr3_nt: TGTGCCAGCTCACTGGGGACTAGCGGGGGGGCCAACGAGCAGTACTTC

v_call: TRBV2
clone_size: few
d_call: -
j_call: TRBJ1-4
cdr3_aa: CASSELMGATNEKLFF
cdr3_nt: TGTGCCAGCAGTGAACTGATGGGCGCGACTAATGAAAAACTGTTTTTT

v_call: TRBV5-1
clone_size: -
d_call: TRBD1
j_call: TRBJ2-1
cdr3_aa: CASSQARQGYNEQFF
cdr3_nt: TGCGCCAGCAGTCAGGCGCGACAGGGGTACAATGAGCAGTTCTTC

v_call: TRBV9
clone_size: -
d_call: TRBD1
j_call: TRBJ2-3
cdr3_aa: CASSGRQGKTLDTQYF
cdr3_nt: TGTGCCAGCAGCGGACGACAGGGGAAAACATTGGATACGCAGTATTTT

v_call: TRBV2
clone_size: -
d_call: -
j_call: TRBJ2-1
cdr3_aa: CASSPNSGNEQFF
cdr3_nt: TGTGCCAGCAGCCCAAATAGCGGAAATGAGCAGTTCTTC

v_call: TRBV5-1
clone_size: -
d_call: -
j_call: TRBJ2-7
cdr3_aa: CASSLVQASYEQYF
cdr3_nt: TGCGCCAGCAGCTTGGTCCAGGCTTCCTACGAGCAGTACTTC

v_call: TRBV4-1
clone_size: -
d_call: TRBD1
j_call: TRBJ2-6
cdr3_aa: CASSLRQGRVSGANVLTF
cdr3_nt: TGCGCCAGCAGCCTACGACAGGGTAGAGTCTCTGGGGCCAACGTCCTGACTTTC

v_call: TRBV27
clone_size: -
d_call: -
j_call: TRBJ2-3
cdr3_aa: CASRETPFTDTQYF
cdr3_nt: TGTGCCAGCAGGGAGACTCCTTTCACAGATACGCAGTATTTT

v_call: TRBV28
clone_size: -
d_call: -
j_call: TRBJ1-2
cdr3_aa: CASSSGIDWGYTF
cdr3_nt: TGTGCCAGCAGTTCCGGGATCGATTGGGGCTACACCTTC

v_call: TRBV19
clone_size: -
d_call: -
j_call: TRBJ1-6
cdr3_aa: CASSIRQVNSPLHF
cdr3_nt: TGTGCCAGTAGTATACGGCAGGTTAATTCACCCCTCCACTTT

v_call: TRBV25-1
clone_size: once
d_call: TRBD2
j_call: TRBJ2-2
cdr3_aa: CASTPGLAATGELFF
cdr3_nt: TGTGCCAGCACTCCGGGACTAGCGGCCACCGGGGAGCTGTTTTTT

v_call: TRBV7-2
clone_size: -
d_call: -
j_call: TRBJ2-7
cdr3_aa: CASSLEGGYSYEQYF
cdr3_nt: TGTGCCAGCAGCTTAGAGGGGGGGTACTCCTACGAGCAGTACTTC

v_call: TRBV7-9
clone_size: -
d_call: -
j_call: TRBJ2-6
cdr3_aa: CASSPFPLHPGAGANVLTF
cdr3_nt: TGTGCCAGCAGCCCTTTCCCCCTTCACCCGGGGGCTGGGGCCAACGTCCTGACTTTC

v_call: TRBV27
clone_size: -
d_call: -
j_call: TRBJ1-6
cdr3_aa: CASSSSYNSPLHF
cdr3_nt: TGTGCCAGCTCGAGCTCCTATAATTCACCCCTCCACTTT

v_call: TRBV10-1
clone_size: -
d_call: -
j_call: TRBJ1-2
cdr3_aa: CASSERERGGYTF
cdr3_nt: TGCGCCAGCAGTGAGCGGGAACGAGGTGGCTACACCTTC

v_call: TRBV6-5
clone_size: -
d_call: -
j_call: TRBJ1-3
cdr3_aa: CASSYLQGSSGNTIYF
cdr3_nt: TGTGCCAGCAGTTACCTACAGGGTAGCTCTGGAAACACCATATATTTT

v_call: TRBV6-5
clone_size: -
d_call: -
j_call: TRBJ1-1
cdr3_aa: CASSYTRDTYTEAFF
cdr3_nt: TGTGCCAGCAGTTACACTAGGGACACCTACACTGAAGCTTTCTTT

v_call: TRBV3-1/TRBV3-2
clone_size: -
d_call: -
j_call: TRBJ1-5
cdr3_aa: CASSQTQGGSNQPQHF
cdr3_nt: TGTGCCAGCAGTCAGACACAGGGTGGGAGCAATCAGCCCCAGCATTTT

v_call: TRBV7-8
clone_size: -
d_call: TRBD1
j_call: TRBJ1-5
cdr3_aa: CASSLDIGQGNQPQHF
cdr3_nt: TGTGCCAGCAGCTTAGATATCGGACAGGGCAATCAGCCCCAGCATTTT

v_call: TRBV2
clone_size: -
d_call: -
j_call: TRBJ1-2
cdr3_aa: CASSTGIYGYTF
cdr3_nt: TGTGCCAGCAGTACGGGAATTTATGGCTACACCTTC

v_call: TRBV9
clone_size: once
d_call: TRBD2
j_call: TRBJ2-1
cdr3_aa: CASSVRAGDVGNEQFF
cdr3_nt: TGTGCCAGCAGCGTTCGAGCGGGAGATGTGGGAAATGAGCAGTTCTTC

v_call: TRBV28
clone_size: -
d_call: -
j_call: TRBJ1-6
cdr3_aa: CASSLDRSSYNSPLHF
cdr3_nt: TGTGCCAGCAGTTTGGACAGAAGCTCCTATAATTCACCCCTCCACTTT

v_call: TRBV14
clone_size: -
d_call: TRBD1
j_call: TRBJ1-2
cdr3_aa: CASRVLPGQSNYGYTF
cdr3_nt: TGTGCCAGCAGAGTTCTCCCGGGACAGTCTAACTATGGCTACACCTTC

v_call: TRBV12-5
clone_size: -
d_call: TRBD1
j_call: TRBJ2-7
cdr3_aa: CASGPRGPSSYEQYF
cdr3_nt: TGTGCTAGTGGCCCGAGGGGGCCGAGCTCCTACGAGCAGTACTTC

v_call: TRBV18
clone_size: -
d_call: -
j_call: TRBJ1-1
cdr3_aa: CASSGPGGNTEAFF
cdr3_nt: TGTGCCAGCTCAGGACCGGGAGGGAACACTGAAGCTTTCTTT

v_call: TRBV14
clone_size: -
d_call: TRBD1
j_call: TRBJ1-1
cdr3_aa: CASSLQGDTEAFF
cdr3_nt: TGTGCCAGCAGCCTACAGGGGGACACTGAAGCTTTCTTT

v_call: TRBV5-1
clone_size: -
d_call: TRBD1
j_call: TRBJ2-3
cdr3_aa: CASSTGQDTDTQYF
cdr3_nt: TGCGCCAGCAGCACGGGACAGGACACAGATACGCAGTATTTT

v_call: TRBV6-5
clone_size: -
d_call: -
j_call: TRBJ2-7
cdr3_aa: CASSYSGQETYEQYF
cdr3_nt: TGTGCCAGCAGTTACTCGGGACAAGAGACCTACGAGCAGTACTTC

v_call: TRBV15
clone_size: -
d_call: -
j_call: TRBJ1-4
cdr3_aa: CATSGGGTNEKLFF
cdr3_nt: TGTGCCACCAGCGGGGGGGGAACTAATGAAAAACTGTTTTTT

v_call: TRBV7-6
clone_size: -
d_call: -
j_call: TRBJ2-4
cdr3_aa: CASSLEGRGSGTKNIQYF
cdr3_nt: TGTGCCAGCAGCTTAGAAGGGCGGGGTTCGGGAACCAAAAACATTCAGTACTTC

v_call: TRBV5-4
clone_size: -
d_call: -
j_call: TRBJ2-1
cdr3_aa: CASSFVLAAVYNEQFF
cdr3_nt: TGTGCCAGCAGCTTCGTTTTGGCAGCGGTCTACAATGAGCAGTTCTTC

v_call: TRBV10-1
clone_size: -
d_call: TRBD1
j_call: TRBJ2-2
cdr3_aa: CASGDRGNTGELFF
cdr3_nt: TGCGCCAGCGGGGACAGGGGGAACACCGGGGAGCTGTTTTTT

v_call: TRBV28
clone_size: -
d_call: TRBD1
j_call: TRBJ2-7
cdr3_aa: CASTLRQGSYEQYF
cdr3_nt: TGTGCCAGCACCTTACGACAGGGCTCCTACGAGCAGTACTTC

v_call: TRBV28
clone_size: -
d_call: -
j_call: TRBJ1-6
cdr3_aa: CASSGPVGPYNSPLHF
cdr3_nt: TGTGCCAGCAGTGGGCCGGTGGGGCCGTATAATTCACCCCTCCACTTT

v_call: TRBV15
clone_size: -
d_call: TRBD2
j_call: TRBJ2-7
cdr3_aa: CATSRETSGPLEQYF
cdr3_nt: TGTGCCACCAGCAGAGAGACTAGCGGGCCGTTGGAGCAGTACTTC

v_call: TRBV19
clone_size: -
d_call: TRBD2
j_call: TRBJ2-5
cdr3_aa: CASSSPGTSGGRGETQYF
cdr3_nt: TGTGCCAGTAGTAGTCCGGGGACTAGCGGGGGGAGAGGAGAGACCCAGTACTTC

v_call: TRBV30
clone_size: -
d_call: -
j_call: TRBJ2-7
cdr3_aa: CAWSIGPAGEQYF
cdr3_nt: TGTGCCTGGAGTATCGGCCCGGCGGGCGAGCAGTACTTC

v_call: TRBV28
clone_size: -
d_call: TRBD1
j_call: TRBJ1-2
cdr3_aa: CASSPGGRVYGYTF
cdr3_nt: TGTGCCAGCAGCCCAGGGGGCAGGGTCTATGGCTACACCTTC

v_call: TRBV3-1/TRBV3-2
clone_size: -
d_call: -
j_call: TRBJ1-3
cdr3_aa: CASSQDFRPSSGNTIYF
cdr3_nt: TGTGCCAGCAGCCAAGATTTCAGGCCCAGCTCTGGAAACACCATATATTTT

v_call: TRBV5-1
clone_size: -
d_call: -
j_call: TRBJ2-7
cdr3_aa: CASSLVAGAYEQYF
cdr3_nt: TGCGCCAGCAGCTTGGTGGCAGGGGCTTACGAGCAGTACTTC

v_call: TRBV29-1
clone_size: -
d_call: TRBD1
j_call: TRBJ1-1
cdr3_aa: CSVGSIDRALTEAFF
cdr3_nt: TGCAGCGTTGGCTCTATAGACAGGGCCCTCACTGAAGCTTTCTTT

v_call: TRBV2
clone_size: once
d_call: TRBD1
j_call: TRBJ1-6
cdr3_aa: CASRDRGNSPLHF
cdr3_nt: TGTGCCAGCAGGGACAGGGGTAATTCACCCCTCCACTTT

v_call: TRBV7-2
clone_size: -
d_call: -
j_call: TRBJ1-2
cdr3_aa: CASSLGPGELNYGYTF
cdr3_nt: TGTGCCAGCAGCTTAGGCCCAGGCGAACTTAACTATGGCTACACCTTC

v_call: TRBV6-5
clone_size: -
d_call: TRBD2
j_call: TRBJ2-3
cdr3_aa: CASSYLGGGGTDTQYF
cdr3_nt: TGTGCCAGCAGTTACCTGGGGGGGGGAGGCACAGATACGCAGTATTTT

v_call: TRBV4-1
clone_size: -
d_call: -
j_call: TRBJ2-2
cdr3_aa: CASSQQTGSYGELFF
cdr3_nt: TGCGCCAGCAGCCAACAGACAGGCAGTTACGGGGAGCTGTTTTTT

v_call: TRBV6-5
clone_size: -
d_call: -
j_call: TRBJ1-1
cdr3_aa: CASRYVGQPNTEAFF
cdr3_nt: TGTGCCAGCAGGTACGTCGGACAGCCGAACACTGAAGCTTTCTTT

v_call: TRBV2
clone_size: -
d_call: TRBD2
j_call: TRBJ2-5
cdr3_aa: CASSELWPAGFIPQETQYF
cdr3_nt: TGTGCCAGCAGTGAATTATGGCCAGCGGGATTTATACCGCAAGAGACCCAGTACTTC

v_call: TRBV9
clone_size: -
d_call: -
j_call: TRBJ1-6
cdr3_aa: CASSVERGEEPLHF
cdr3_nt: TGTGCCAGCAGCGTAGAGCGAGGGGAGGAGCCCCTCCACTTT

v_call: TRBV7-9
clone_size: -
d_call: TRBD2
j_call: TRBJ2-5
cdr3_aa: CASKSQAGGGQETQYF
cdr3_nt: TGTGCCAGCAAATCGCAAGCGGGAGGAGGGCAAGAGACCCAGTACTTC

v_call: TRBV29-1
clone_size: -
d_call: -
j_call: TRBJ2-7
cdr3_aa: CSVSRGATYEQYF
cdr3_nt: TGCAGCGTTAGTCGCGGGGCGACCTACGAGCAGTACTTC

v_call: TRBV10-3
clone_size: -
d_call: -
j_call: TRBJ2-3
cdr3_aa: CAISAFRAEEADTQYF
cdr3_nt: TGTGCCATCAGCGCATTTCGCGCGGAAGAAGCAGATACGCAGTATTTT